The present T cell receptor beta chain was sequenced within a study of cytomegalovirus exposure and HLA in healthy donors. Study findings and constraints: Certain sequence variants were highly shared and formed a cluster, and this cluster was likely a sequencing artifact. Roughly uniform depth of sequencing across donors was assumed in presence/absence analyses.

Remarks on this clone: The antigen is not known.

This CDR3 region has 14 residues. V lost 4 bases, J lost 7 bases, and 17 bases lay in between. The germline V gene has CDR1 MDHEN and CDR2 SYDVKM. In the PCR, 60 Vbeta and 13 Jbeta primers were used. The protocol was immunoSEQ multiplex PCR, while the TCRdb copy is restricted to in-frame clones and leaves out a portion. The data contain roughly 200,000 clones, over 70% of them singletons. The chain couples TRBV28 to TRBJ2-7; D perhaps matches TRBD2 (6 bases). The specimen was PBMCs. The clonotype was recovered from a woman in her sixties or seventies in good health and CMV-seropositive. CDR3 nucleotides: TGTGCCAGCAGTTCGGGGGACCCGAGGGGTGAGCAGTACTTC. As protein: CASSSGDPRGEQYF.